This T cell receptor beta chain was captured in a study of shared clonotypes between healthy human individuals. Donors had no recently reported acute infections or vaccinations and were HIV-negative. Study results and limitations: Memory subsets had estimated richness that was generally smaller than that of naive subsets. Only blood was sampled; tissue repertoires likely differ. Sharing across four donors was highest in naive CD4 (approximately 5%) and lowest in memory CD8 (about 0.4%).

Clones were sequenced by immunoSEQ multiplex PCR, and TCRdb holds only the in-frame ones, with some missing. The sample records some 2,400,000 clones, roughly 95% being singletons. Between the trimmed V and J ends, which lost 7 bases and 4 bases, there was a span of 10 bases. The CDR3 has 12 residues. Germline CDR1 is ENHRY and CDR2 is SYGVKD. About this clone itself: Its antigen is not known.

This receptor was identified in a man aged 18 to 30 in good health. Sequencing input: naive CD4+ T cells sorted from blood. Stated subset: CD45RA+ positively selected. The chain is built from TRBV10-3 and TRBJ1-2; D perhaps matches TRBD1 (5 bases). The CDR3 nucleotides read TGTGCCATCACTCAGCAGGGCTATGGCTACACCTTC. Protein: CAITQQGYGYTF.